This is a list of T cell receptor beta chains from one sample in a study of T-cell reconstitution after alpha-beta-depleted transplantation in children. MiXCR, applied by TCRdb to the PCR reads, yields one record per CDR3 protein. This repertoire shows approximately 640,000 distinct CDR3 sequences, over 15% found once; its top ten account for approximately 1%. The sequenced sample was PBMCs from the stem cell graft donor, obtained from the stem cell graft. The origin of the receptors is a human donor who donated a stem cell graft to a child with acute myeloid leukemia. CDR3s include the opening cysteine and the closing phenylalanine or tryptophan. The order of the fields is J gene, V gene, D gene, clone size, CDR3 protein, CDR3 DNA. D genes are given only for firm matches. Rows may omit the clone size; those that give it use once, few, many or a size class.

>TRBJ1-4|TRBV29-1|NA|NA
CSVQTDTLEKLFF
TGCAGCGTTCAGACAGATACTTTGGAAAAACTGTTTTTT
>TRBJ2-1|TRBV20-1|NA|NA
CSALRRASSYNEQFF
TGCAGTGCTCTCCGCCGAGCATCCTCCTACAATGAGCAGTTCTTC
>TRBJ2-1|TRBV20-1|NA|few
CSARGLRSSYNEQFF
TGCAGTGCTAGAGGGCTACGGAGCTCCTACAATGAGCAGTTCTTC
>TRBJ2-2|TRBV12-3/TRBV12-4|TRBD2|NA
CASSNSGGVSGDVTGELFF
TGTGCCAGCAGCAATAGCGGGGGTGTTAGCGGGGATGTCACCGGGGAGCTGTTTTTT
>TRBJ1-5|TRBV4-2|NA|many
CASSLGLVSNQPQHF
TGTGCCAGCAGCCTCGGATTGGTTAGCAATCAGCCCCAGCATTTT
>TRBJ2-7|TRBV4-1|NA|NA
CASSPSAAPGEQYF
TGCGCCAGCAGCCCCTCGGCCGCCCCGGGCGAGCAGTACTTC
>TRBJ2-6|TRBV6-1|NA|many
CASSESGANVLTF
TGTGCCAGCAGTGAATCTGGGGCCAACGTCCTGACTTTC
>TRBJ1-5|TRBV7-2|TRBD1|few
CASSLQGQGFNQPQHF
TGTGCCAGCAGCTTACAGGGACAGGGGTTTAATCAGCCCCAGCATTTT
>TRBJ2-6|TRBV7-6|NA|few
CASSLERLMPSGANVLTF
TGTGCCAGCAGCTTAGAACGGTTGATGCCCTCTGGGGCCAACGTCCTGACTTTC
>TRBJ1-3|TRBV12-3/TRBV12-4|NA|few
CASSFLVDRILGKTLSGNTIYF
TGTGCCAGCAGTTTCCTCGTTGACCGCATACTCGGCAAGACCCTCTCTGGAAACACCATATATTTT
>TRBJ1-5|TRBV20-1|NA|many
CSASRPGGNQPQHF
TGCAGTGCTAGTAGACCCGGGGGCAATCAGCCCCAGCATTTT
>TRBJ2-4|TRBV7-2|NA|few
CASGEGGAAKNIQYF
TGTGCCAGCGGAGAAGGGGGGGCTGCCAAAAACATTCAGTACTTC
>TRBJ1-5|TRBV12-3/TRBV12-4|NA|NA
CASSLMWGVSNQPQHF
TGTGCCAGCAGTTTAATGTGGGGGGTTAGCAATCAGCCCCAGCATTTT
>TRBJ2-2|TRBV4-1|NA|NA
CASSQVGFTNTGELFF
TGCGCCAGCAGCCAAGTTGGCTTTACGAACACCGGGGAGCTGTTTTTT
>TRBJ2-3|TRBV24-1|TRBD2|NA
CATSERRGGPDTQYF
TGTGCCACCAGTGAGAGGCGGGGGGGCCCAGATACGCAGTATTTT
>TRBJ1-2|TRBV20-1|TRBD1|many
CSAKEGADYGYTF
TGCAGTGCTAAGGAGGGGGCGGACTATGGCTACACCTTC
>TRBJ2-7|TRBV29-1|NA|NA
CSVEDSSNTISYEQYF
TGCAGCGTGGAGGACAGTTCCAACACCATCTCCTACGAGCAGTACTTC
>TRBJ2-5|TRBV15|NA|many
CATMGGGEETQYF
TGTGCCACTATGGGTGGGGGCGAGGAGACCCAGTACTTC
>TRBJ1-5|TRBV12-3/TRBV12-4|TRBD1|NA
CASSSEDRDSNQPQHF
TGTGCCAGCAGTTCTGAGGACAGGGACAGCAATCAGCCCCAGCATTTT
>TRBJ1-5|TRBV12-3/TRBV12-4|NA|NA
CASGQKYQPQHF
TGTGCCAGTGGACAGAAGTATCAGCCCCAGCATTTT
>TRBJ2-7|TRBV6-5|NA|many
CASSLGLRTGAYEQYF
TGTGCCAGCAGTCTCGGACTAAGGACGGGAGCCTACGAGCAGTACTTC
>TRBJ2-1|TRBV20-1|NA|many
CSARFSREQFF
TGCAGTGCTAGATTCTCTCGGGAGCAGTTCTTC
>TRBJ1-4|TRBV20-1|NA|NA
CSAYHTVGEKLFF
TGCAGTGCGTACCATACGGTCGGTGAAAAACTGTTTTTT
>TRBJ1-1|TRBV5-1|TRBD1|few
CASSSGTGRGTEAFF
TGCGCCAGCAGCTCCGGGACAGGGAGGGGCACTGAAGCTTTCTTT
>TRBJ1-1|TRBV11-2|NA|NA
CASSKHGEVSTEAFF
TGTGCCAGCAGCAAGCATGGGGAAGTCAGCACTGAAGCTTTCTTT
>TRBJ2-1|TRBV20-1|NA|many
CSASPDTYNEQFF
TGCAGTGCTAGCCCAGATACGTACAATGAGCAGTTCTTC